Included here is one TCR beta chain sequence, with context. Repertoires were generated with immunoSEQ multiplex PCR, while TCRdb's copy carries only in-frame clones and drops some. The table has about 480,000 clones, 80% to 90% seen once. Participant reports of clinical history set cohort assignment. Cohort 3 donors counted as recovered after two negative PCRs, clearance, or resolved symptoms. These data belong to a study of blood T cell repertoires in COVID-19. Looking at the study overall: COVID-19 samples collected from the United States, Italy and Spain covered acute and convalescent phases. In each case, the material was cDNA or gDNA derived from T cells, B-cell-depleted T cells, or PBMCs.

V was shortened by 4 bases and J by 4 bases, with 13 bases between the two germline ends. Germline assignment: CDR1 SGHAT and CDR2 FQNNGV. This CDR3 spans 15 amino acids. The chain has TRBV11-2 and TRBJ2-2, with D tentatively TRBD2 (5 bases). This TCR derives from a woman aged 55-70 years who had recovered from COVID-19. Sequencing was done on a sample of PBMCs or T cells enriched from blood (not recorded which). The CDR3 sequence: CASSSRVGSTGELFF. CDR3 coding DNA: TGTGCCAGCAGCTCTAGGGTGGGGAGCACCGGGGAGCTGTTTTTT.